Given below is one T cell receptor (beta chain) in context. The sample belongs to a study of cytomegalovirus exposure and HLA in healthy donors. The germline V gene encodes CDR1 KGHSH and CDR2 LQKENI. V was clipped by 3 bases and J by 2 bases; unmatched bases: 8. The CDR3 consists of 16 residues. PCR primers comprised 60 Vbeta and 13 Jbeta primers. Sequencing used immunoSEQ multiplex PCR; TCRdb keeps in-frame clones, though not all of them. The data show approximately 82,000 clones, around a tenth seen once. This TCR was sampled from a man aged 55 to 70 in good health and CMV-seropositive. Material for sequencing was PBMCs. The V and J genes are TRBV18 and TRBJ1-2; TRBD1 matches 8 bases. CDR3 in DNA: TGTGCCAGCTCACCGGTCCCGGGACAGGAGAACTATGGCTACACCTTC. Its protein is CASSPVPGQENYGYTF.